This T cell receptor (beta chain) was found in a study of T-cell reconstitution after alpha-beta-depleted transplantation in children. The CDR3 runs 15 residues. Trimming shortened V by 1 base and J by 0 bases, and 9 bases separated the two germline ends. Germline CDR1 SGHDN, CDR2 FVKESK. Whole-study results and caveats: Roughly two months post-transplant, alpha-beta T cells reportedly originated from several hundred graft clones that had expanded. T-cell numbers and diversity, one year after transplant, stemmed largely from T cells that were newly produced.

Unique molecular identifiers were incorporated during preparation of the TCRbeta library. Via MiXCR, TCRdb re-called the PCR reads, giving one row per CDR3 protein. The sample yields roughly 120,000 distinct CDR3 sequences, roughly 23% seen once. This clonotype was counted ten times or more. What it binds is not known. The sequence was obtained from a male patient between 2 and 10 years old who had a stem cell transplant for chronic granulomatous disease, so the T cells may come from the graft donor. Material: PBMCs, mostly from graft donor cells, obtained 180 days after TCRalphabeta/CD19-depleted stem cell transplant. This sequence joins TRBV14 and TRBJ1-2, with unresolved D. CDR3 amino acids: CASSQVTSANYGYTF. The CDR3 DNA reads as TGTGCCAGCAGCCAAGTAACCTCGGCTAACTATGGCTACACCTTC.